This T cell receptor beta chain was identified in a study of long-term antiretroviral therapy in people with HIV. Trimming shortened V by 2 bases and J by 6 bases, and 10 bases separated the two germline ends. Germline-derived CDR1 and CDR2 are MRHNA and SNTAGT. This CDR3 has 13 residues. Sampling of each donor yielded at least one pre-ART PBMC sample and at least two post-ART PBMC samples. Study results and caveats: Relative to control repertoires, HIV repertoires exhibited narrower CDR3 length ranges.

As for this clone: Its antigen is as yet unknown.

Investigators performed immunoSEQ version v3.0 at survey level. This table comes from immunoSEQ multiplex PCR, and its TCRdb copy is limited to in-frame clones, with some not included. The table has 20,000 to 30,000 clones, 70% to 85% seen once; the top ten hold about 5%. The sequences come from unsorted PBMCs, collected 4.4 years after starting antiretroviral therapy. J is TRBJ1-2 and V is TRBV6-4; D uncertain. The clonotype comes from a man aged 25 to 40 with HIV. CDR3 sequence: CASSDVWGDGYTF. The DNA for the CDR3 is TGTGCCAGCAGTGACGTCTGGGGTGATGGCTACACCTTC.